The TCR beta chain under discussion was sequenced for a study of tumor-infiltrating lymphocytes in primary liver carcinoma. RNA was extracted from whole blood without cell sorting, alongside germline DNA. The CDR3 runs to 14 residues. V dropped 3 bases and J dropped 5; count of bases not matched to a gene: 7. Per germline, CDR1 GTSNPN and CDR2 SVGIG (reference sequence). This clonotype was counted between two and nine times. Constant-region priming of roughly 0.45 ug total RNA yielded TCR beta cDNA. Three nested multiplex PCR rounds, a slightly modified ARM-PCR, produced the libraries for TCR beta. Each of the first two PCR rounds ran roughly 10 cycles with TRBV1-TRBV30 forward and C-beta reverse primers. TCRdb reprocessed the multiplex PCR reads via MiXCR and lists one record per CDR3 protein. Among some 320,000 distinct CDR3 sequences listed, 65% were seen once.

This clonotype was obtained from a man between 35 and 55 years old with primary liver carcinoma and hepatitis B virus infection. The sequenced material came from peripheral blood. The V call is TRBV30, the J call TRBJ2-5; 9 bases are shared with TRBD2. The CDR3 DNA is TGTGCCTGGAGCGCTCTAGCGGGAAGGGAGACCCAGTACTTC. Translated, it gives CAWSALAGRETQYF.